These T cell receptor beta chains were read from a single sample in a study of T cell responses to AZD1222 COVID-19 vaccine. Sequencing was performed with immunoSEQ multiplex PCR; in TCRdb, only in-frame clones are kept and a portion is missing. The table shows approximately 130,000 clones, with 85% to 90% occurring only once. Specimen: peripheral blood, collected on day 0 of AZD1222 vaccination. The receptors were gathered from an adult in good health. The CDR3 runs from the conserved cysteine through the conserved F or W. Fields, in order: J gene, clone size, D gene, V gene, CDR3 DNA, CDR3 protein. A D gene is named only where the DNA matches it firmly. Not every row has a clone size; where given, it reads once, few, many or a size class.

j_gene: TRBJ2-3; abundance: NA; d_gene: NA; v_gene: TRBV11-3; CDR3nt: TGTGCCAGCAGCTTAGATGGTTCGGGGCCAGATACGCAGTATTTT; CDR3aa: CASSLDGSGPDTQYF
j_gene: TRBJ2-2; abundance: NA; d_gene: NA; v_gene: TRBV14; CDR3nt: TGTGCCAGCAGCCAAGAAAGGCAAGGAGAGGGCACCGGGGAGCTGTTTTTT; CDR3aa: CASSQERQGEGTGELFF
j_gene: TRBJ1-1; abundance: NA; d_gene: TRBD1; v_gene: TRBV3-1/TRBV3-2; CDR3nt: TGTGCCAGCAGCCACGGACAGGGTATCACTGAAGCTTTCTTT; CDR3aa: CASSHGQGITEAFF
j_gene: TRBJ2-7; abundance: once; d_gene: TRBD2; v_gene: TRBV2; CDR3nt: TGTGCCAGCAGTGAAGGGGTAGCGGGGTCCCACGAGCAGTACTTC; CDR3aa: CASSEGVAGSHEQYF
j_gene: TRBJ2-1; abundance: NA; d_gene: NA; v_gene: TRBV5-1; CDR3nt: TGCGCCAGCAGCCAAGCGTCCCGGAGCAACCTCGATGAGCAGTTCTTC; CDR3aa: CASSQASRSNLDEQFF
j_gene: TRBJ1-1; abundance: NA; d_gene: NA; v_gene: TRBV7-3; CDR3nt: TGTGCCAGCAGCTTATGGGGGGGAAACACTGAAGCTTTCTTT; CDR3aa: CASSLWGGNTEAFF
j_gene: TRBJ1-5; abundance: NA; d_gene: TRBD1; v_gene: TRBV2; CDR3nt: TGTGCCAGCAGTTGGGGACAGGGGTTTGACGGTCAGCCCCAGCATTTT; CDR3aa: CASSWGQGFDGQPQHF
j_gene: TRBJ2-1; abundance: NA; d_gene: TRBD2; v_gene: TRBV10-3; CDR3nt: TGTGCCATCAGTGATCCTAGCGGGGGGAACTACAATGAGCAGTTCTTC; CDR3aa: CAISDPSGGNYNEQFF
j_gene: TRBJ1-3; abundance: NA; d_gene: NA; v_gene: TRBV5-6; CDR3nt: TGTGCCAGCAGCGCCCCTGGAAACACCATATATTTT; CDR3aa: CASSAPGNTIYF
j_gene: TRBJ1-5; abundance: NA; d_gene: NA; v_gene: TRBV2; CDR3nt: TGTGCCAGCGGTGGGCCCATCACGGAAGGCAATCAGCCCCAGCATTTT; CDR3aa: CASGGPITEGNQPQHF
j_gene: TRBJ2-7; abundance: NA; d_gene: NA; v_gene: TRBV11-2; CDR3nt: TGTGCCAGCAGCTTAATCACAGTGGATAGGGAGCAGTACTTC; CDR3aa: CASSLITVDREQYF
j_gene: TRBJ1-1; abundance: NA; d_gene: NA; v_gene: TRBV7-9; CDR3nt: TGTGCCAGCAGCCTCGGCGGGACACAGACGACGAGGGCTTTCTTT; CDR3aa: CASSLGGTQTTRAFF
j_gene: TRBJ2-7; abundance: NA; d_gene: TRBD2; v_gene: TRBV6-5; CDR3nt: TGTGCCAGCAGTTACTCGGGTAGCGGGAGTAATTACGAGCAGTACTTC; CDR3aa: CASSYSGSGSNYEQYF